This TCR beta chain was identified during a study of technical replicates of blood from a few donors (dated by TCRdb to the late 2010s). Compared with germline, V lacks 1 base and J lacks 2 bases; bases without a gene match: 4. In the germline V gene, CDR1 corresponds to SGHTA and CDR2 to FQGNSA. The CDR3 starts with the cysteine, ends with the phenylalanine, and has 16 residues. The read is trimmed to its CDR3 DNA, 48 bases read in frame from base 1. Library preparation employed the immunoSEQ multiplex PCR assay. This immuneACCESS table, as held by TCRdb, lists in-frame sequences with V and J called but not all clones. Of the missing ones, under half trace to an unresolved V gene in checked studies; the others have no known cause. Here the sample has 60,000 to 80,000 clones; about nine tenths occur a single time. The top ten clones comprise around 4.9% of the sample. Remarks on this clone: What antigen it recognizes has not been identified. No qualities accompany the bases; no much larger clone lies one base away.

The source of this sequence is a human donor in good health. Some clones in this sample may be carry-over from other donors' samples. Rearrangement joined TRBV7-2 to TRBJ2-7, with 11 bases aligning to TRBD2. The sequenced material came from PBMCs. The nucleotides read TGTGCCAGCAGCTTAGTCCCTAGCGGGGGGACCTACGAGCAGTACTTC. Its translation reads: CASSLVPSGGTYEQYF. Supplemented by the reference TRBV7-2 and TRBJ2-7 proteins around the CDR3, the complete variable domain is GAGVSQSPSNKVTEKGKDVELRCDPISGHTALYWYRQSLGQGLEFLIYFQGNSAPDKSGLPSDRFSAERTGGSVSTLTIQRTQQEDSAVYLCASSLVPSGGTYEQYFGPGTRLTVT.